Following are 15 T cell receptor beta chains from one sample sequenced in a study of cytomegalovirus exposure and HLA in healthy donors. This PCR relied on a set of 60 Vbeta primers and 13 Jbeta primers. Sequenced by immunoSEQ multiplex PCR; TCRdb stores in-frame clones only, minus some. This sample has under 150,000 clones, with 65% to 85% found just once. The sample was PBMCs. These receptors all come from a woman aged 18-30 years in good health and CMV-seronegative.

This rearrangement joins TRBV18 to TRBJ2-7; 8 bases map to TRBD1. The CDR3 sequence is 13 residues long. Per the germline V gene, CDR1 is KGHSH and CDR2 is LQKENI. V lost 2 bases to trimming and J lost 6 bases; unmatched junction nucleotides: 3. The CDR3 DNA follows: TGTGCCAGCTCACCAGGACAGGGAGGCGAGCAGTACGTC. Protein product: CASSPGQGGEQYV.

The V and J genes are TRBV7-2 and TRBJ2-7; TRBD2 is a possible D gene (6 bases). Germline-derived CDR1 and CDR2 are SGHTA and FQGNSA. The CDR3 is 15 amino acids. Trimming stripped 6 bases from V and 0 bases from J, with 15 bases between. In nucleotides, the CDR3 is TGTGCCAGCAGACCCAGCGGGCCCAGCTCCTACGAGCAGTACTTC. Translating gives CASRPSGPSSYEQYF.

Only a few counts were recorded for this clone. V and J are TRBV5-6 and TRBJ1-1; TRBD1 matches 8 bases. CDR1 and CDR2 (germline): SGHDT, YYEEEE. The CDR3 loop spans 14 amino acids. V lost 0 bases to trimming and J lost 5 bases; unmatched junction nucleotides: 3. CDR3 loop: CASSLGRGLTEAFF. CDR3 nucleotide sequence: TGTGCCAGCAGCTTGGGCAGGGGGCTTACTGAAGCTTTCTTT.

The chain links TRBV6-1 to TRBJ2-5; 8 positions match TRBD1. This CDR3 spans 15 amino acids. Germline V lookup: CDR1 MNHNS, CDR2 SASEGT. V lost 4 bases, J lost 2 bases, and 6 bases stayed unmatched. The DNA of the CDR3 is TGTGCCAGCAGTGGACCGGGACAGGCACAAGAGACCCAGTACTTC. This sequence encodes CASSGPGQAQETQYF.

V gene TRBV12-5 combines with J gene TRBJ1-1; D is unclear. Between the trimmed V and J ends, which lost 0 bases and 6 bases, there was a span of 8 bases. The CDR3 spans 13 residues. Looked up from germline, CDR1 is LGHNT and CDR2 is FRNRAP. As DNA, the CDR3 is TGTGCTAGTGGTTTGGTAGCCGGGTCTGAAGCTTTCTTT. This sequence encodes CASGLVAGSEAFF.

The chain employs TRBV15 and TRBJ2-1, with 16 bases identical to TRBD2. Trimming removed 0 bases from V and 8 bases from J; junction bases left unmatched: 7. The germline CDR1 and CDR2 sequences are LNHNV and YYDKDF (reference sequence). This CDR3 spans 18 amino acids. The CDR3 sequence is CATSREIGTSGRGDEQFF. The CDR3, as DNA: TGTGCCACCAGCAGAGAGATTGGGACTAGCGGGAGGGGGGATGAGCAGTTCTTC.

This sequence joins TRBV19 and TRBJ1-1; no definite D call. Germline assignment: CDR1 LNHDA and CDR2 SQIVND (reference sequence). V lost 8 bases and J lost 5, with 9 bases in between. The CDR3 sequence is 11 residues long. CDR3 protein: CASGAETEAFF. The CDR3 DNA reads TGTGCCAGTGGAGCGGAGACTGAAGCTTTCTTT.

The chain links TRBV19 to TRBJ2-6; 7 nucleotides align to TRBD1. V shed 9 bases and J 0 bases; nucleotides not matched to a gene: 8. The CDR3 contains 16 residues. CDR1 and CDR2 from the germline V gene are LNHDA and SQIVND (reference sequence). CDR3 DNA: TGTGCCAGCACCGGACAGGTCGTCTCTGGGGCCAACGTCCTGACTTTC. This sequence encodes CASTGQVVSGANVLTF.

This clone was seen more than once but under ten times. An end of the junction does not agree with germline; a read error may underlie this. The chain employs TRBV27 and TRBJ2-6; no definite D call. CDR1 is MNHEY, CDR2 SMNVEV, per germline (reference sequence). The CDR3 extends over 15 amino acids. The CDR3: CAGSSRLGGANVLTF. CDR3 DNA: TGTGCCGGCAGTTCCCGACTTGGAGGGGCCAACGTCCTGACTTTC.

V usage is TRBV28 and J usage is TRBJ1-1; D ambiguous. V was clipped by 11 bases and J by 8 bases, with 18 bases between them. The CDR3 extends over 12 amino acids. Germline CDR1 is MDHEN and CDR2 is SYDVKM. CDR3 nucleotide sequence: TGTGCCTTGGGGAGGGAGGGAGACGAAGCTTTCTTT. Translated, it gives CALGREGDEAFF.

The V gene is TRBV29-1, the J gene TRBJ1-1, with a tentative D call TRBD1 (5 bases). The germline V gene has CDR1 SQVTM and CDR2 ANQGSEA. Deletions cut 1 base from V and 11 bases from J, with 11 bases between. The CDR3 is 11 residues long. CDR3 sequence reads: CSVEVNRQAFF. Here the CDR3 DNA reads TGCAGCGTTGAAGTTAACAGGCAGGCTTTCTTT.

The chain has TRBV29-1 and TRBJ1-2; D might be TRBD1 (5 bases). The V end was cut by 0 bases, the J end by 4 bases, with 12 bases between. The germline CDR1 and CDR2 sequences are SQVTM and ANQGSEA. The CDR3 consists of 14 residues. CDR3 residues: CSVEDGREGYGYTF. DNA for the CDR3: TGCAGCGTTGAAGATGGCAGGGAAGGCTATGGCTACACCTTC.

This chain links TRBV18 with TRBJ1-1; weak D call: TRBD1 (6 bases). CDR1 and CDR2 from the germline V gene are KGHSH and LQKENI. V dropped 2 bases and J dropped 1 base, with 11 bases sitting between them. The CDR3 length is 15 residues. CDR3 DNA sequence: TGTGCCAGCTCACCATATGGGGGGGCGAACACTGAAGCTTTCTTT. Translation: CASSPYGGANTEAFF.

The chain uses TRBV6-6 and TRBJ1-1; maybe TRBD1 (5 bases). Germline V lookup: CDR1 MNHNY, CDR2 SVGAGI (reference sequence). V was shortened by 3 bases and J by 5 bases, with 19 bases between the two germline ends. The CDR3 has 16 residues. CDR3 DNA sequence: TGTGCCAGCAGTTATGGCGGGGCCTACTTTCTAACTGAAGCTTTCTTT. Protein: CASSYGGAYFLTEAFF.

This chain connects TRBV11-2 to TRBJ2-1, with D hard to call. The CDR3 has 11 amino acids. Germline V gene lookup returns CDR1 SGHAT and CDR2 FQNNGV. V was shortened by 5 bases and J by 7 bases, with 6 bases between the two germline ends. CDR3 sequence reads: CASSILNEQFF. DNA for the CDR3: TGTGCCAGCAGCATATTGAATGAGCAGTTCTTC.